This T cell receptor beta chain was sequenced in a study of blood T cell repertoires in COVID-19. On the study more broadly: Acute and convalescent COVID-19 specimens originated in the United States, Italy and Spain. PBMCs, B-cell-depleted T cells, or T cells provided the cDNA or gDNA that made up the material.

Germline CDR1 is SNHLY and CDR2 is FYNNEI. V shed 8 bases, J shed 8 bases, and the junction held 11 bases outside the gene matches. CDR3 length equals 15 residues. Methods used by the authors: Amplified reference gene primers provided the basis for estimating nucleated cell counts. The assay was immunoSEQ multiplex PCR, and TCRdb's table has in-frame clones only and misses some. V and J calls and clone size are those listed in that table; D and trimming were worked out from the DNA. This table has about 83,000 clones, about 82% appearing once. V usage is TRBV2 and J usage is TRBJ1-4, with 10 bases lining up with TRBD1. Sequencing used peripheral blood. The sequence was collected from a man aged 45 to 65 with active COVID-19. The CDR3 bases are TGTGCCAGCCTCGAGCCCGGGACAGGGGACGAAAAACTGTTTTTT. This encodes CASLEPGTGDEKLFF.